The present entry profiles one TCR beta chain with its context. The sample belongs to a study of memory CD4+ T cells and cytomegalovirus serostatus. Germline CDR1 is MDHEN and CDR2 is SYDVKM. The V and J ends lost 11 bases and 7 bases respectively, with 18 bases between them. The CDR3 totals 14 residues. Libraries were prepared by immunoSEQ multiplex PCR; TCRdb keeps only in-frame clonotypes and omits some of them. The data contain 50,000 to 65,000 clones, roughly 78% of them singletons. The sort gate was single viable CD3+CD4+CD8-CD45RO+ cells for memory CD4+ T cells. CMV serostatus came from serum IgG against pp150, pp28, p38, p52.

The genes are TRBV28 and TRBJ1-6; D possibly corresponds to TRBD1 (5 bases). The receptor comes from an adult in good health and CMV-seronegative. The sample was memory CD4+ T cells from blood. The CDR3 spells CAGASSTSNSPLHF. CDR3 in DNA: TGTGCCGGGGCCAGTTCCACCTCGAATTCACCCCTCCACTTT.